This TCR beta chain was identified in a study of cytomegalovirus exposure and HLA in healthy donors. The study, taken as a whole, reports: Later examination showed HLA-associated TCR beta chains had greater clonal expansion than equally common others. 16,951 TCR beta sequences were associated with HLA alleles at 0.05 false discovery rate in a later analysis. Accounts indicate the classifier identified cytomegalovirus status with strong specificity and sensitivity. The study recorded 160 or so TCR beta chains that were cytomegalovirus-associated.

CDR3 size: 12 residues. Trimming stripped 5 bases from V and 7 bases from J, with 9 bases between. CDR1 SGHVS and CDR2 FNYEAQ come from the germline V gene. The PCR employed 60 Vbeta primers together with 13 Jbeta primers. TCRdb's table, derived via immunoSEQ multiplex PCR, lists solely in-frame clones and lacks some. The sample has roughly 150,000 clones, 80% seen once; the top ten hold roughly 9.3%. A remark on this clone: Its antigen is not identified.

The sequencing sample was made of PBMCs. The clonotype was recovered from a man between 18 and 29 years old in good health and CMV-seropositive. The chain has TRBV7-6 and TRBJ2-1; possible D gene TRBD2, 5 bases. The CDR3 DNA reads as TGTGCCAGCAGCACCCGGGGAAATGAGCAGTTCTTC. It is translated as CASSTRGNEQFF. Variable domain in full (rest from reference TRBV7-6 and TRBJ2-1): GAGVSQSPRYKVTKRGQDVALRCDPISGHVSLYWYRQALGQGPEFLTYFNYEAQQDKSGLPNDRFSAERPEGSISTLTIQRTEQRDSAMYRCASSTRGNEQFFGPGTRLTVL.